This T cell receptor beta chain was obtained from a study of identical twins. This clonotype was counted only a few times. Trimming took 4 bases from V and 1 from J; bases not matched to a gene: 10. Per germline, CDR1 SGHRS and CDR2 YFSETQ. CDR3 length: 18 amino acids. Via MiXCR, TCRdb re-called the 5' RACE reads, giving one row per CDR3 protein. The table includes more than 400,000 distinct CDR3 sequences, around 15% detected once. This sample also appeared in a second study, on yellow fever vaccine responses in identical twins.

The chain couples TRBV5-1 to TRBJ2-6, with 8 bases lining up with TRBD1. This clonotype originated in a young woman in good health. The sequencing sample was made of CD4+ T cells sorted from blood. The CDR3 bases are TGCGCCAGCAGCCCTGACAGGGGTAAAGTTTCTGGGGCCAACGTCCTGACTTTC. Encoded protein: CASSPDRGKVSGANVLTF.